A selection of T cell receptor beta chains follows, all from one sample in a study of T cells after yellow fever vaccination. One entry per CDR3 protein, called by TCRdb with MiXCR from the 5' RACE reads. The sample consists of approximately 600,000 distinct CDR3 sequences, around 12% of them appearing once. The material sequenced was PBMCs, taken on the day of the yellow fever booster vaccination. These receptors were obtained from a man in his thirties or forties who received the YFV17D yellow fever vaccine. Both conserved end residues are part of each CDR3. Each record gives: clone size, D gene, CDR3 length, J gene, V gene, CDR3 DNA, CDR3 protein. A D gene is named only where the DNA matches it firmly. Expanded clones get a size class; other rows say once, few or many, or leave the size out.

clone_size: -; d_call: TRBD2; cdr3_length: 12; j_call: TRBJ2-3; v_call: TRBV6-1; cdr3_nt: TGTGCCAGCAGTGAGGTGGCTAGCGGGTGGGATTTT; cdr3_aa: CASSEVASGWDF
clone_size: -; d_call: -; cdr3_length: 18; j_call: TRBJ2-4; v_call: TRBV4-2; cdr3_nt: TGTGCCAGCAGAGGTCGGGGTTCTACGGGGGTAGCCAAAAACATTCAGTACTTC; cdr3_aa: CASRGRGSTGVAKNIQYF
clone_size: few; d_call: -; cdr3_length: 15; j_call: TRBJ1-2; v_call: TRBV9; cdr3_nt: TGTGCCAGCAGCGTAGAGGCAGGGCCATCCTATGGCTACACCTTC; cdr3_aa: CASSVEAGPSYGYTF
clone_size: -; d_call: -; cdr3_length: 12; j_call: TRBJ1-5; v_call: TRBV10-3; cdr3_nt: TGTGCCATCAGTGATTTCAATCAGCCCCAGCATTTT; cdr3_aa: CAISDFNQPQHF
clone_size: few; d_call: -; cdr3_length: 13; j_call: TRBJ2-3; v_call: TRBV7-2; cdr3_nt: TGTGCCAGCAGCTCCTATCTGGCAGATACGCAGTATTTT; cdr3_aa: CASSSYLADTQYF
clone_size: -; d_call: -; cdr3_length: 14; j_call: TRBJ2-2; v_call: TRBV5-1; cdr3_nt: TGCGCCAGCAGCTTCACCCCCTCAACCGGGGAGCTGTTTTTT; cdr3_aa: CASSFTPSTGELFF
clone_size: -; d_call: TRBD2; cdr3_length: 16; j_call: TRBJ2-1; v_call: TRBV5-1; cdr3_nt: TGCGCCAGCAGCTTGGGAGGGAGGGCCACCTACAATGAGCAGTTCTTC; cdr3_aa: CASSLGGRATYNEQFF
clone_size: many; d_call: -; cdr3_length: 16; j_call: TRBJ1-5; v_call: TRBV20-1; cdr3_nt: TGCAGTGCTAGAGATAGGGACGGAGGGAGCAATCAGCCCCAGCATTTT; cdr3_aa: CSARDRDGGSNQPQHF
clone_size: few; d_call: TRBD2; cdr3_length: 15; j_call: TRBJ2-5; v_call: TRBV5-1; cdr3_nt: TGCGCCAGCCTCCCGAGCGGGAAATCGGGAGAGACCCAGTACTTC; cdr3_aa: CASLPSGKSGETQYF
clone_size: few; d_call: TRBD1; cdr3_length: 18; j_call: TRBJ2-1; v_call: TRBV11-1; cdr3_nt: TGTGCCAGCAGCTTATTATTCTCCCCTGGACAGGACTACAATGAGCAGTTCTTC; cdr3_aa: CASSLLFSPGQDYNEQFF
clone_size: -; d_call: TRBD2; cdr3_length: 17; j_call: TRBJ2-1; v_call: TRBV20-1; cdr3_nt: TGCAGTGCTAGAGATCCTAGCGGGAGAAGCGGCTACAATGAGCAGTTCTTC; cdr3_aa: CSARDPSGRSGYNEQFF
clone_size: -; d_call: -; cdr3_length: 14; j_call: TRBJ1-5; v_call: TRBV19; cdr3_nt: TGTGCCAGTAGTGTAACAGGGAAAGGTCAGCCCCAGCATTTT; cdr3_aa: CASSVTGKGQPQHF
clone_size: -; d_call: -; cdr3_length: 15; j_call: TRBJ2-3; v_call: TRBV25-1; cdr3_nt: TGTGCCAGCAGTGAAACAGGGCCGAGCACAGATACGCAGTATTTT; cdr3_aa: CASSETGPSTDTQYF
clone_size: -; d_call: TRBD2; cdr3_length: 15; j_call: TRBJ2-1; v_call: TRBV5-1; cdr3_nt: TGCGCCAGCAGCCCGGGACTAGCGGGAGGTATTGAGCAGTTCTTC; cdr3_aa: CASSPGLAGGIEQFF